The TCR beta chain described here comes from a study of CD8+CD57+ T cells in acquired aplastic anemia. CDR1 and CDR2 (germline): SGHVS, FNYEAQ. The CDR3 consists of 16 residues. The V and J ends lost 5 bases and 4 bases, in that order; junction bases with no gene match: 7. General study results and limits: Overlap between patients and controls comprised about 28 CD8+ CDR3 sequences.

It was genomic DNA that served as the template for profiling TCR beta VDJ and CDR3. One entry per CDR3 protein results from TCRdb running MiXCR on the reads. The data hold some 140,000 distinct CDR3 sequences, with about 48% observed a single time. Patients who underwent sequencing had shown CD8+CD57+ cell expansion by flow cytometry. Untreated patients provided the blood samples, with no therapy given before sampling. This clonotype was detected many times. What it binds is unknown. The chain recombines TRBV7-6 with TRBJ2-3, with TRBD1 identical over 12 bases. The TCR was taken from a human donor with aplastic anemia. The sample taken for sequencing was sorted CD4+, CD8+, or CD8+CD57+ T cells (not recorded which) from PBMCs. Here the CDR3 reads CASSPSGTGGADTQYF. The CDR3 coding sequence is TGTGCCAGCAGCCCATCCGGGACAGGGGGCGCAGATACGCAGTATTTT.